This record covers a single TCR beta chain. Positive CCR7 selection of CD45RO-negative cells yielded the naive CD8 cells, and terminally differentiated effector memory CD45RA+ cells were excluded. Clones were read by immunoSEQ multiplex PCR, and TCRdb kept only the in-frame ones, dropping some. The sample consists of millions of clones, roughly 91% of them appearing once. This specimen belongs to a study of shared clonotypes between healthy human individuals. The specimen was naive CD8+ T cells from PBMCs. This TCR derives from a man younger than 30 in good health. Some clones in this sample may be carry-over from other donors' samples.

The CDR3 coding sequence is TGTGCCAGCAGCGACAGGGGGCGTTCCTATGGCTACACCTTC. Translating gives CASSDRGRSYGYTF. V usage is TRBV2 and J usage is TRBJ1-2; 10 bases agree with TRBD1. Germline CDR1 and CDR2: SNHLY and FYNNEI. This CDR3 region has 14 residues. J gave up 4 bases and V 6 bases, and 5 bases lay outside the gene matches.